The next 24 T cell receptor beta chains were all read from a single sample in a study of blood T cell repertoires in COVID-19. Repertoires were generated with immunoSEQ multiplex PCR, while TCRdb's copy carries only in-frame clones and drops some. The sample holds about 99,000 clones; around 84% are singletons and the top ten take 9.5% to 15%. The sequencing sample was made of peripheral blood. The receptors originated from a human donor in a cohort sampled during active COVID-19.

Here the CDR3 DNA reads TGTGCCAGCAGCGTAGGGACAGACCCTAATCAGCCCCAGCATTTT. This encodes CASSVGTDPNQPQHF. The chain links TRBV9 to TRBJ1-5, with a tentative D call TRBD1 (6 bases). This CDR3 is 15 amino acids long. Deletions cut 0 bases from V and 4 bases from J, with 11 bases between. Germline V gene lookup returns CDR1 SGDLS and CDR2 YYNGEE.

The chain employs TRBV7-2 and TRBJ1-5; D is ambiguous. Germline CDR1 and CDR2: SGHTA and FQGNSA. The V gene lost 6 bases and the J gene lost 7 bases, with 19 bases spanning the gap. The CDR3 consists of 15 residues. This chain's CDR3 is CASSQTVGSPQPQHF. The CDR3 region has the DNA TGTGCCAGCAGTCAAACGGTGGGCAGCCCCCAGCCCCAGCATTTT. Combining the CDR3 with reference TRBV7-2 and TRBJ1-5 gives the whole variable domain GAGVSQSPSNKVTEKGKDVELRCDPISGHTALYWYRQSLGQGLEFLIYFQGNSAPDKSGLPSDRFSAERTGGSVSTLTIQRTQQEDSAVYLCASSQTVGSPQPQHFGDGTRLSIL.

This chain connects TRBV19 to TRBJ1-1; D gene unclear. This CDR3 region has 12 residues. CDR1 and CDR2 (germline): LNHDA, SQIVND (reference sequence). Trimming took off 7 bases at V and 2 bases at J, with 8 bases between the two ends. CDR3 in DNA: TGTGCCAGTACCGGGTATAACACTGAAGCTTTCTTT. The encoded protein is CASTGYNTEAFF.

The chain couples TRBV10-3 to TRBJ1-6; 7 nucleotides agree with TRBD1. J was trimmed by 5 bases and V by 2 bases; bases with no gene match: 0. The CDR3 consists of 14 residues. In germline, CDR1 is ENHRY, CDR2 SYGVKD. The CDR3 DNA reads as TGTGCCATCAGTGAGGGACAGGATAATTCACCCCTCCACTTT. This sequence encodes CAISEGQDNSPLHF.

As to this clone: Other nucleotide sequences in the sample specify the same CDR3. The rearrangement links TRBV25-1 to TRBJ1-2, with D possibly TRBD1 on 6 matching bases. Germline V gives CDR1 MGHDK, CDR2 SYGVNS. This CDR3 comprises 13 residues. V shed 6 bases and J shed 2 bases, with 10 bases lying between them. CDR3 in amino acids: CASSPGTNYGYTF. The DNA of the CDR3 is TGTGCCAGCAGCCCCGGGACAAACTATGGCTACACCTTC.

This clone was counted once. V is TRBV12-5 and J is TRBJ1-1; no clear D. V was clipped by 3 bases and J by 1 base, with 9 bases between them. The V gene's germline CDR1 is LGHNT and CDR2 FRNRAP. This CDR3 spans 14 amino acids. This CDR3 reads CASGFDNRNTEAFF. In nucleotides, the CDR3 is TGTGCTAGTGGTTTTGACAACCGGAACACTGAAGCTTTCTTT.

This chain links TRBV6-5 with TRBJ1-1; perhaps TRBD1 as D (5 bases). V was clipped by 7 bases and J by 1 base, with 13 bases between them. Per germline, CDR1 MNHEY and CDR2 SVGAGI. The CDR3 length is 14 residues. CDR3 nucleotide sequence: TGTGCCAGCACCTGGGGCACCGAGAACACTGAAGCTTTCTTT. Translation gives CASTWGTENTEAFF.

The chain uses TRBV2 and TRBJ1-1; no clear D. Trimming removed 0 bases at V and 6 bases at J, with 14 bases between. The CDR3 is 15 amino acids. Per germline, CDR1 SNHLY and CDR2 FYNNEI. The CDR3 loop is CASSEARARRSEAFF. The CDR3 DNA reads TGTGCCAGCAGTGAAGCGAGGGCCCGGAGATCTGAAGCTTTCTTT. The variable domain in full, completed from reference TRBV2 and TRBJ1-1, reads EPEVTQTPSHQVTQMGQEVILRCVPISNHLYFYWYRQILGQKVEFLVSFYNNEISEKSEIFDDQFSVERPDGSNFTLKIRSTKLEDSAMYFCASSEARARRSEAFFGQGTRLTVV.

This chain connects TRBV5-1 to TRBJ2-2; D perhaps matches TRBD1 (7 bases). This CDR3 is 16 amino acids long. Germline loops: CDR1 SGHRS, CDR2 YFSETQ. The V gene lost 4 bases and the J gene lost 4 bases, with 17 bases spanning the gap. DNA of the CDR3: TGCGCCAGCAGCAAACGACAGGGAGGAAGCACCGGGGAGCTGTTTTTT. Translated: CASSKRQGGSTGELFF.

This clone was seen more than once but under ten times. CDR3 DNA: TGTGCCAGCTCAAAGCTACTAGACACCGGGGAGCTGTTTTTT. Encoded protein: CASSKLLDTGELFF. The rearrangement joins TRBV18 to TRBJ2-2; a weak D match, TRBD2 (5 bases). The CDR3 loop spans 14 amino acids. CDR1 is KGHSH and CDR2 is LQKENI in the germline V gene. Trimming took off 5 bases at V and 3 bases at J, with 10 bases between the two ends. Together with reference TRBV18 and TRBJ2-2, the CDR3 gives the full variable domain: NAGVMQNPRHLVRRRGQEARLRCSPMKGHSHVYWYRQLPEEGLKFMVYLQKENIIDESGMPKERFSAEFPKEGPSILRIQQVVRGDSAAYFCASSKLLDTGELFFGEGSRLTVL.

V gene TRBV5-4 combines with J gene TRBJ2-3, with TRBD2 identical over 7 bases. This CDR3 has 15 amino acids. J lost 2 bases, V lost 3 bases, and 6 bases had no gene match. CDR1 SGHNT and CDR2 YYREEE come from the germline V gene (reference sequence). The CDR3 region is CASSSGTIHTDTQYF. In nucleotides, the CDR3 is TGTGCCAGCAGCTCCGGGACTATACACACAGATACGCAGTATTTT.

The genes are TRBV15 and TRBJ1-1; tentative D call: TRBD1 (6 bases). From germline, CDR1 is LNHNV and CDR2 YYDKDF (reference sequence). The CDR3 extends over 15 amino acids. Trimming shortened V by 2 bases and J by 5 bases, and 15 bases separated the two germline ends. CDR3 coding DNA: TGTGCCACCAGCAGATACCAGGGGTTGGGAACTGAAGCTTTCTTT. It is translated as CATSRYQGLGTEAFF.

V gene TRBV19 combines with J gene TRBJ1-5; 8 positions agree with TRBD1. Germline V gene lookup returns CDR1 LNHDA and CDR2 SQIVND (reference sequence). Trimming removed 2 bases from V and 9 bases from J; junction bases left unmatched: 6. This CDR3 spans 14 amino acids. The CDR3 sequence is CASSITTGGGPQHF. The CDR3 DNA sequence: TGTGCCAGTAGTATAACCACAGGGGGAGGGCCCCAGCATTTT.

This sequence joins TRBV20-1 and TRBJ2-7, with D possibly TRBD2 on 5 matching bases. Germline-derived CDR1 and CDR2 are DFQATT and SNEGSKA (reference sequence). The CDR3 runs to 12 residues. V was pared by 3 bases and J by 1 base, with 7 bases between. The chain's CDR3 is CSASSGSYEQYF. In DNA form, the CDR3 reads TGCAGTGCTAGTTCGGGGTCCTACGAGCAGTACTTC.

The chain couples TRBV18 to TRBJ2-2; D unresolved. Germline V gene lookup returns CDR1 KGHSH and CDR2 LQKENI. The V and J ends lost 0 bases and 5 bases respectively, with 7 bases between them. The CDR3 has 14 residues. The CDR3 sequence is CASSPPRRTGELFF. The CDR3 DNA reads as TGTGCCAGCTCACCACCGCGTAGAACCGGGGAGCTGTTTTTT.

The rearrangement links TRBV5-4 to TRBJ2-6, with D possibly TRBD2 on 7 matching bases. V gave up 4 bases and J gave up 4 bases, with 15 bases separating them. CDR3 length: 16 residues. CDR1 and CDR2 from the germline V gene are SGHNT and YYREEE (reference sequence). As DNA, the CDR3 is TGTGCCAGCAGCCCACAAGGGGGGGGAGGGGCCAACGTCCTGACTTTC. This encodes CASSPQGGGGANVLTF.

The chain couples TRBV18 to TRBJ1-1, with 7 positions matching TRBD1. The CDR3 is 13 amino acids. The V gene's germline CDR1 is KGHSH and CDR2 LQKENI. V shed 5 bases and J 5 bases; nucleotides not matched to a gene: 5. The CDR3 loop reads CASSGVRGTEAFF. The CDR3 DNA follows: TGTGCCAGCTCAGGGGTCAGGGGGACTGAAGCTTTCTTT.

The V and J genes are TRBV19 and TRBJ2-1; TRBD2 matches at 9 bases. The J segment lost 5 bases and the V segment lost 4 bases, leaving 6 bases of the junction unmatched. From germline, CDR1 is LNHDA and CDR2 SQIVND (reference sequence). This CDR3 region has 15 residues. The CDR3 DNA reads as TGTGCCAGTAGTACCGAGCGGGGGGAGAACAATGAGCAGTTCTTC. Protein product: CASSTERGENNEQFF.

The chain carries TRBV4-1 and TRBJ2-3; 9 bases line up with TRBD2. Germline CDR1 is MGHRA and CDR2 is YSYEKL. V was pared by 2 bases and J by 12 bases, with 6 bases of the junction left unmatched. The CDR3 loop spans 13 amino acids. CDR3 nucleotide sequence: TGCGCCAGCAGCCAAATAGCGGGGGCCCACCAGTATTTT. Its protein product is CASSQIAGAHQYF.

This chain uses TRBV7-2 with TRBJ1-5, with 7 bases that match TRBD1. V lost 5 bases, J lost 4 bases, and 11 bases stayed unmatched. Germline CDR1 is SGHTA and CDR2 is FQGNSA. This CDR3 spans 16 amino acids. The CDR3 region is CASSTIRGMGNQPQHF. CDR3 coding DNA: TGTGCCAGCAGCACCATCAGGGGGATGGGGAATCAGCCCCAGCATTTT.

This chain uses TRBV7-2 with TRBJ2-1; tentative D call: TRBD1 (6 bases). This CDR3 has 15 residues. V dropped 6 bases and J dropped 0 bases, with 12 bases sitting between them. Germline V gives CDR1 SGHTA, CDR2 FQGNSA. The chain's CDR3 is CASRRDRSSYNEQFF. The CDR3 DNA sequence: TGTGCCAGCAGAAGAGACAGGAGCTCCTACAATGAGCAGTTCTTC. The complete variable domain, with remaining parts taken from reference TRBV7-2 and TRBJ2-1, reads GAGVSQSPSNKVTEKGKDVELRCDPISGHTALYWYRQSLGQGLEFLIYFQGNSAPDKSGLPSDRFSAERTGGSVSTLTIQRTQQEDSAVYLCASRRDRSSYNEQFFGPGTRLTVL.

J is TRBJ2-7 and V is TRBV19; D uncertain. The CDR3 extends over 12 amino acids. Deletions cut 5 bases from V and 0 bases from J, with 5 bases between. Germline CDR1 is LNHDA and CDR2 is SQIVND (reference sequence). CDR3 DNA: TGTGCCAGTAGTGCAGGCTCCTACGAGCAGTACTTC. Protein product: CASSAGSYEQYF.

The chain joins TRBV5-1 to TRBJ1-2, with D tentatively TRBD1 (5 bases). This CDR3 region has 15 residues. Germline V lookup: CDR1 SGHRS, CDR2 YFSETQ. V gave up 7 bases and J gave up 2 bases, with 18 bases separating them. For the CDR3, the DNA is TGCGCCAGCGTTTGGGGGGGGACCTCCAACTATGGCTACACCTTC. Protein: CASVWGGTSNYGYTF.

CDR3 amino acids: CASSLGRGNTEAFF. The CDR3 coding sequence is TGTGCCAGCAGCTTAGGCCGGGGGAACACTGAAGCTTTCTTT. The chain has TRBV7-8 and TRBJ1-1; the D is unclear. This CDR3 region has 14 residues. Looked up from germline, CDR1 is SGHVS and CDR2 is FQNEAQ. V lost 1 base and J 1 base, leaving 7 bases between the germline ends.